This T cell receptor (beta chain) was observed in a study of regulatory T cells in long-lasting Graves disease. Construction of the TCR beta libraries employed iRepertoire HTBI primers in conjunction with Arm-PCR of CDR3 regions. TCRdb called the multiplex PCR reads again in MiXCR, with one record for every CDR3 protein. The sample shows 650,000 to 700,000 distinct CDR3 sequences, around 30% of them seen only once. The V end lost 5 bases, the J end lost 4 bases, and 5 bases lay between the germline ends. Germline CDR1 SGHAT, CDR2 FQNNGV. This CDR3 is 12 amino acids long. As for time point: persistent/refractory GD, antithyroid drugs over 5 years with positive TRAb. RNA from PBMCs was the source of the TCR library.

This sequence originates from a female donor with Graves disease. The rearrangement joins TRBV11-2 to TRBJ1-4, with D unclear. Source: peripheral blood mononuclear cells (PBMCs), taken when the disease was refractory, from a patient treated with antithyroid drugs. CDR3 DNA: TGTGCCAGCAGCCGGAATAATGAAAAACTGTTTTTT. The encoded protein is CASSRNNEKLFF.